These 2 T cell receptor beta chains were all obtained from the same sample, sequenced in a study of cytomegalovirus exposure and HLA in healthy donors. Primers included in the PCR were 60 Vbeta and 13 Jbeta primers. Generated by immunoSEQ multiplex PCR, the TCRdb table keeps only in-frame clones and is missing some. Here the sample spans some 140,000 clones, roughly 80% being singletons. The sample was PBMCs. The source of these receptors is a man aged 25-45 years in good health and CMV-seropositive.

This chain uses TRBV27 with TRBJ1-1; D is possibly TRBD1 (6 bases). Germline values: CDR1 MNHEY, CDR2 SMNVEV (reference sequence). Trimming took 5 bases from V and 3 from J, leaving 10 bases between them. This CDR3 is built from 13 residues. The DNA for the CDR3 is TGTGCCAGCAGTCAGGGGCGGGACACTGAAGCTTTCTTT. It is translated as CASSQGRDTEAFF.

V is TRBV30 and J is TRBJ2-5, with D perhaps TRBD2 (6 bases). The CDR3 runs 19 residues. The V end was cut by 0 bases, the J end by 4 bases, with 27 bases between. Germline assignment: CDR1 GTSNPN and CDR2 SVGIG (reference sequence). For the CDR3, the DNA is TGTGCCTGGAGTGTGAATCGCGGGAAGGTCTTTCTTTCCCGAGAGACCCAGTACTTC. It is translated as CAWSVNRGKVFLSRETQYF.